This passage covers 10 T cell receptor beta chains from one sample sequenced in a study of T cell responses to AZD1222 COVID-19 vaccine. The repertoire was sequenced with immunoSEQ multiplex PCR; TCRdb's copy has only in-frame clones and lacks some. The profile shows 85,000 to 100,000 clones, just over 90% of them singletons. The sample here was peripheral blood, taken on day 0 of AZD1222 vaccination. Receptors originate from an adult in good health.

The CDR3 loop reads CASSFTGAEAFF. For the CDR3, the DNA is TGTGCCAGCAGTTTCACAGGGGCTGAAGCTTTCTTT. This rearrangement joins TRBV27 to TRBJ1-1; 7 nucleotides agree with TRBD1. The V gene's germline CDR1 is MNHEY and CDR2 SMNVEV (reference sequence). The CDR3 has 12 amino acids. The junction had 1 base not matched to a gene; V was cut back by 3 bases and J by 6 bases.

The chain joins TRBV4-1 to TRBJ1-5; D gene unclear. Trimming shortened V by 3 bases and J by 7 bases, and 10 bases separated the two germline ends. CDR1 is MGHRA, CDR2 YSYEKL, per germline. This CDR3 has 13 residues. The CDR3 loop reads CASSHDTGQPQHF. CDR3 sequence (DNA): TGCGCCAGCAGCCATGACACGGGGCAGCCCCAGCATTTT.

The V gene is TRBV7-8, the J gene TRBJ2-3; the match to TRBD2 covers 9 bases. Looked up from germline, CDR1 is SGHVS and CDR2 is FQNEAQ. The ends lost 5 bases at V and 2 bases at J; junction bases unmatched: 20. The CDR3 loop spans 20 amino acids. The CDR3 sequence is CASSVWLAGEIYPTTDTQYF. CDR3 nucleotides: TGTGCCAGCAGCGTATGGTTAGCGGGAGAGATATATCCCACCACAGATACGCAGTATTTT.

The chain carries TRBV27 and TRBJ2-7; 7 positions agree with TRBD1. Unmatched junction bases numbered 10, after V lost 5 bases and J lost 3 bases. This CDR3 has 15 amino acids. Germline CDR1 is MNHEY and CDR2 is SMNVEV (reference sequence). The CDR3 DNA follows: TGTGCCAGCAGTCCCCCCGGGACAGCTATCTACGAGCAGTACTTC. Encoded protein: CASSPPGTAIYEQYF.

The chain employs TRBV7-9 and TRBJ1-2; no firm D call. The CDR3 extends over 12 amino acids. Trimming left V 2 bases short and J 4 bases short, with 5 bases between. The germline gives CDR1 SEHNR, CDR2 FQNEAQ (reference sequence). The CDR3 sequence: CASSLNGYGYTF. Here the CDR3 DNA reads TGTGCCAGCAGCTTAAATGGCTATGGCTACACCTTC. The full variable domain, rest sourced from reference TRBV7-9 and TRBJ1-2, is DTGVSQNPRHKITKRGQNVTFRCDPISEHNRLYWYRQTLGQGPEFLTYFQNEAQLEKSRLLSDRFSAERPKGSFSTLEIQRTEQGDSAMYLCASSLNGYGYTFGSGTRLTVV.

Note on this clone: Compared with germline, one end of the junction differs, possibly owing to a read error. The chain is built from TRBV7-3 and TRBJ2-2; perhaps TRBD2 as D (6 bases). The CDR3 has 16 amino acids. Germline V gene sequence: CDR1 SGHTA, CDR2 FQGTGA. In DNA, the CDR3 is TGTGCCAGCAGCCTAACCACGGGACTCTACACCGGGGAGCTGTTTTTT. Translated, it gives CASSLTTGLYTGELFF.

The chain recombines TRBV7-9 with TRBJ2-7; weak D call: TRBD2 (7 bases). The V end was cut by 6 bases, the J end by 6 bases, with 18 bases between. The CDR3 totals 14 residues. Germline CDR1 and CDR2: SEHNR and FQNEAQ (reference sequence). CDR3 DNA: TGTGCCAGCAGTATGAGGGGGGGCGTCGCCGAGCAGTACTTC. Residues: CASSMRGGVAEQYF. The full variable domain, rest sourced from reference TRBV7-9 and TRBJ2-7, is DTGVSQNPRHKITKRGQNVTFRCDPISEHNRLYWYRQTLGQGPEFLTYFQNEAQLEKSRLLSDRFSAERPKGSFSTLEIQRTEQGDSAMYLCASSMRGGVAEQYFGPGTRLTVT.

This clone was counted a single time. The CDR3 spells CASSPTSISSYNSPLHF. In nucleotides, the CDR3 is TGTGCCAGCAGTCCAACTTCGATAAGCTCCTATAATTCACCCCTCCACTTT. This chain links TRBV6-6 with TRBJ1-6, with unresolved D. The CDR3 covers 17 residues. V lost 5 bases and J 0 bases, leaving 14 bases between the germline ends. Germline V CDR1 and CDR2: MNHNY, SVGAGI (reference sequence).

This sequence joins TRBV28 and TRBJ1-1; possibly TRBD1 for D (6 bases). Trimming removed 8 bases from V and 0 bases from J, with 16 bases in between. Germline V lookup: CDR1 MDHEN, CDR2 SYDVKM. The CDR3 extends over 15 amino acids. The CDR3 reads CASDGGRIMNTEAFF. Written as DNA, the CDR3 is TGTGCCAGCGACGGGGGCAGAATAATGAACACTGAAGCTTTCTTT. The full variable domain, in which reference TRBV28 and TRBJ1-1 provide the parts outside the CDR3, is DVKVTQSSRYLVKRTGEKVFLECVQDMDHENMFWYRQDPGLGLRLIYFSYDVKMKEKGDIPEGYSVSREKKERFSLILESASTNQTSMYLCASDGGRIMNTEAFFGQGTRLTVV.

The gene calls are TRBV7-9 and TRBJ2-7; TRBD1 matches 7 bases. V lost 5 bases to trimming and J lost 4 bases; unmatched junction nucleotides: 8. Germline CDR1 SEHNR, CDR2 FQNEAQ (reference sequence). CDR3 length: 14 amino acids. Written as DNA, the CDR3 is TGTGCCAGCAGCCCACCTAAGGGGGCGTACGAGCAGTACTTC. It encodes CASSPPKGAYEQYF.